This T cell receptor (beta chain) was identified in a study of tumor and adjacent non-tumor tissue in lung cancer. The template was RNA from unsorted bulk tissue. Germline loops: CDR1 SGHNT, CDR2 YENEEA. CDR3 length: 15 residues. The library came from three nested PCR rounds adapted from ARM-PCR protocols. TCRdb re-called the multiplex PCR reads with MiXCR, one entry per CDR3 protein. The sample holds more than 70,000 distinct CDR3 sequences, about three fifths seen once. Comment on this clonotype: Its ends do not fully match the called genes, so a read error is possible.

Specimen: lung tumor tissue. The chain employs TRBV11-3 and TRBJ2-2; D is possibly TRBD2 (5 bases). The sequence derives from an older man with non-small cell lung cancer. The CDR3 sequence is CASSLGSRNTGELFF. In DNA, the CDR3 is TGTGCCAGCAGCTTAGGTAGTCGGAACACCGGGGAGTTGTTTTTT.